The 27 T cell receptor beta chains given below trace back to one sample, sequenced in a study of beta chain features in type 1 diabetes. Study results and limitations: Type 1 diabetes patients showed a moderate but significant shortening of TCRB CDR3s in all four CD4+ subsets.

The authors reverse transcribed all of the isolated RNA, so sequencing captured expressed TCRB transcripts. Method: immunoSEQ multiplex PCR; TCRdb's copy keeps in-frame clones and lacks some. The sample has some 700,000 clones, under 15% seen once. These receptors are not linked to any known antigen. Material: naive CD4+ T cells from blood. All receptors derive from a man between 18 and 29 years old with type 1 diabetes.

The V call is TRBV5-1, the J call TRBJ1-2; 7 nucleotides agree with TRBD1. The trim removed 0 bases at V and 10 bases at J, leaving 9 bases unmatched. CDR1 and CDR2 from the germline V gene are SGHRS and YFSETQ. This CDR3 spans 14 amino acids. The CDR3 reads CASSLGQGPWVYTF. CDR3 DNA sequence: TGCGCCAGCAGCTTGGGACAGGGCCCCTGGGTCTACACCTTC. Full variable domain (rest looked up from reference TRBV5-1 and TRBJ1-2): KAGVTQTPRYLIKTRGQQVTLSCSPISGHRSVSWYQQTPGQGLQFLFEYFSETQRNKGNFPGRFSGRQFSNSRSEMNVSTLELGDSALYLCASSLGQGPWVYTFGSGTRLTVV.

The sample holds a few counts of this clone. The CDR3 loop is CATSRWTGTDGQPQHF. CDR3 DNA: TGTGCCACCAGCAGGTGGACGGGGACAGATGGGCAGCCCCAGCATTTT. The chain has TRBV15 and TRBJ1-5, with 7 bases lining up with TRBD1. CDR3 length: 16 residues. Per germline, CDR1 LNHNV and CDR2 YYDKDF (reference sequence). Germline trimming cut 3 bases from V and 7 bases from J; bases unmatched to any gene: 12.

This clone has a handful of counts. V usage is TRBV29-1 and J usage is TRBJ1-1, with a weak D call TRBD1 (5 bases). The germline CDR1 and CDR2 sequences are SQVTM and ANQGSEA. The CDR3 loop spans 13 amino acids. V shed 6 bases and J shed 1 base, with 12 bases lying between them. The DNA of the CDR3 is TGCAGCGTCGCCCACGGGGCGAACACTGAAGCTTTCTTT. It is translated as CSVAHGANTEAFF.

This clone was detected only a few times. This chain joins TRBV6-5 and TRBJ1-2; 7 nucleotides agree with TRBD1. CDR1 is MNHEY, CDR2 SVGAGI, per germline. The CDR3 consists of 14 residues. V shed 6 bases and J 8 bases; nucleotides not matched to a gene: 12. The CDR3 region is CASRPPQGEGGYTF. The CDR3 DNA reads as TGTGCCAGCAGACCCCCCCAGGGGGAAGGGGGCTACACCTTC.

The chain combines TRBV5-1 with TRBJ1-2; tentatively, D is TRBD1 (5 bases). The V end lost 4 bases, the J end lost 3 bases, and 13 bases lay between the germline ends. The CDR3 loop spans 14 amino acids. CDR1 and CDR2 (germline): SGHRS, YFSETQ. The CDR3 DNA follows: TGCGCCAGCAGCCCCGGGGACCGGGACTATGGCTACACCTTC. Its protein product is CASSPGDRDYGYTF.

In DNA, the CDR3 is TGTGCCTGGATAGATAGGCGGAAAAATGAGCAGTTCTTC. Protein product: CAWIDRRKNEQFF. The V call is TRBV30, the J call TRBJ2-1, with no clear D. V was clipped by 4 bases and J by 7 bases, with 14 bases between them. The length of the CDR3 is 13 residues. The germline V gene has CDR1 GTSNPN and CDR2 SVGIG (reference sequence). Complete variable domain (other parts from reference TRBV30 and TRBJ2-1): SQTIHQWPATLVQPVGSPLSLECTVEGTSNPNLYWYRQAAGRGLQLLFYSVGIGQISSEVPQNLSASRPQDRQFILSSKKLLLSDSGFYLCAWIDRRKNEQFFGPGTRLTVL.

The chain is built from TRBV2 and TRBJ2-5; D is uncertain. Germline lookup yields CDR1 SNHLY and CDR2 FYNNEI. This CDR3 comprises 14 residues. Between the trimmed V and J ends, which lost 1 base and 3 bases, there was a span of 9 bases. CDR3 amino acids: CASSEEFVEETQYF. The DNA for the CDR3 is TGTGCCAGCAGTGAAGAGTTTGTCGAAGAGACCCAGTACTTC. The full variable domain, its missing parts supplied by reference TRBV2 and TRBJ2-5, is EPEVTQTPSHQVTQMGQEVILRCVPISNHLYFYWYRQILGQKVEFLVSFYNNEISEKSEIFDDQFSVERPDGSNFTLKIRSTKLEDSAMYFCASSEEFVEETQYFGPGTRLLVL.

This clone was observed a handful of times. This rearrangement joins TRBV29-1 to TRBJ1-2; tentatively, D is TRBD1 (6 bases). The CDR3 runs to 14 residues. Trimming stripped 0 bases from V and 5 bases from J, with 13 bases between. Germline V CDR1 and CDR2: SQVTM, ANQGSEA. CDR3 nucleotides: TGCAGCGTTGAAGAGGACAGCTTGGGATATGGCTACACCTTC. As protein: CSVEEDSLGYGYTF.

The chain recombines TRBV18 with TRBJ1-6; possibly TRBD1 for D (5 bases). The CDR3 is 15 amino acids. V shed 6 bases and J shed 5 bases, with 14 bases lying between them. Germline V gene data show CDR1 as KGHSH and CDR2 as LQKENI. Here the CDR3 reads CASSPEGRNNSPLHF. The CDR3 bases are TGTGCCAGCTCGCCCGAGGGGCGGAATAATTCACCCCTCCACTTT.

A few counts support this clone. V gene TRBV23-1 combines with J gene TRBJ1-5, with a tentative D call TRBD1 (5 bases). TRBV23-1 is an open reading frame, and its role is uncertain. V dropped 0 bases and J dropped 5 bases, with 14 bases sitting between them. There are 16 residues in the CDR3. CDR3 residues: CASSQSCRGSHQPQHF. The CDR3, as DNA: TGCGCCAGCAGTCAATCGTGTCGGGGGAGCCATCAGCCCCAGCATTTT.

This clone has a handful of counts. The chain has TRBV9 and TRBJ2-3; D possibly matches TRBD1 or TRBD2 (6 bases each). From germline, CDR1 is SGDLS and CDR2 YYNGEE. Trimming cost V 0 bases and J 0 bases, with 11 bases left between them. The CDR3 is 16 amino acids. This CDR3 reads CASSVAAGGSTDTQYF. As DNA, the CDR3 is TGTGCCAGCAGCGTAGCTGCCGGGGGCAGCACAGATACGCAGTATTTT.

The chain links TRBV6-5 to TRBJ2-7, with a tentative D call TRBD1 (5 bases). The germline V gene encodes CDR1 MNHEY and CDR2 SVGAGI. Deletions cut 0 bases from V and 4 bases from J, with 13 bases between. CDR3 size: 15 residues. The CDR3 loop is CASSYSKAGQYEQYF. CDR3 in DNA: TGTGCCAGCAGTTACTCGAAGGCAGGGCAATACGAGCAGTACTTC.

The chain is built from TRBV9 and TRBJ2-7; 7 bases fit TRBD1. The ends lost 0 bases at V and 4 bases at J; junction bases unmatched: 7. The CDR3 extends over 15 amino acids. Looked up from germline, CDR1 is SGDLS and CDR2 is YYNGEE. CDR3 coding DNA: TGTGCCAGCAGCGTAGCTGGTAAGGGGGCGTACGAGCAGTACTTC. Translating it yields CASSVAGKGAYEQYF.

The chain joins TRBV9 to TRBJ2-7, with a weak D call TRBD1 (6 bases). Trimming took 2 bases from V and 2 from J, leaving 11 bases between them. CDR3 length: 14 residues. In germline, CDR1 is SGDLS, CDR2 YYNGEE. The CDR3 spells CASSVSGDPYEQYF. The CDR3, as DNA: TGTGCCAGCAGCGTTTCAGGGGACCCCTACGAGCAGTACTTC.

V usage is TRBV4-1 and J usage is TRBJ1-6; D gene unclear. Trimming cost V 5 bases and J 9 bases, with 17 bases left between them. The CDR3 is 15 residues long. The germline V gene has CDR1 MGHRA and CDR2 YSYEKL. The CDR3 DNA is TGCGCCAGCAGCGCCCGTCGGGGTGAGACTTCACCCCTCCACTTT. Its translation is CASSARRGETSPLHF.

The chain employs TRBV30 and TRBJ1-6, with a weak D call TRBD1 (6 bases). CDR3 size: 15 residues. Germline CDR1 is GTSNPN and CDR2 is SVGIG (reference sequence). Trimming took 0 bases from V and 5 from J, leaving 11 bases between them. CDR3 sequence reads: CAWSVPDRNNSPLHF. CDR3 coding DNA: TGTGCCTGGAGTGTACCGGACAGAAATAATTCACCCCTCCACTTT.

This clone occurred a few times. The chain couples TRBV5-8 to TRBJ1-2, with 8 bases identical to TRBD1. Germline CDR1 SGHTS, CDR2 YDEGEE. The CDR3 consists of 13 residues. V shed 4 bases and J 3 bases; nucleotides not matched to a gene: 2. CDR3: CASSPDRDYGYTF. CDR3 nucleotides: TGTGCCAGCAGCCCGGACAGGGACTATGGCTACACCTTC.

In this sample, this clone turned up a few times. This rearrangement joins TRBV27 to TRBJ2-7; maybe TRBD1 (6 bases). The V end was cut by 3 bases, the J end by 1 base, with 16 bases between. Germline assignment: CDR1 MNHEY and CDR2 SMNVEV (reference sequence). The CDR3 contains 16 residues. DNA for the CDR3: TGTGCCAGCAGTTTGGACACAGGGTCGGGGTCCTACGAGCAGTACTTC. Residues: CASSLDTGSGSYEQYF.

This chain joins TRBV29-1 and TRBJ1-1, with 8 positions matching TRBD1. Germline V gene sequence: CDR1 SQVTM, CDR2 ANQGSEA. The CDR3 runs 14 residues. The J segment lost 5 bases and the V segment lost 4 bases, leaving 9 bases of the junction unmatched. CDR3 coding DNA: TGCAGCGTTGCCGGACAGGGTTCGGGGACTGAAGCTTTCTTT. This codes for CSVAGQGSGTEAFF.

This clone was found once. The chain is built from TRBV4-1 and TRBJ2-7, with a weak D call TRBD1 (6 bases). The CDR3 extends over 14 amino acids. CDR1 is MGHRA, CDR2 YSYEKL, per germline. V lost 4 bases, J lost 5 bases, and 15 bases lay in between. The CDR3, as DNA: TGCGCCAGCAGCCGAGACAGGTTTATACACGAGCAGTACTTC. Protein: CASSRDRFIHEQYF.

This clone was seen only a few times. The gene calls are TRBV27 and TRBJ2-2; 10 nucleotides line up with TRBD1. V was clipped by 3 bases and J by 3 bases; unmatched bases: 1. CDR1 is MNHEY, CDR2 SMNVEV, per germline (reference sequence). The CDR3 runs to 15 residues. The CDR3: CASSFGQGDTGELFF. The CDR3 DNA reads as TGTGCCAGCAGTTTTGGACAGGGGGACACCGGGGAGCTGTTTTTT.

This clone was detected only a few times. Other DNA sequences in this sample translate to the same CDR3. The chain is built from TRBV18 and TRBJ2-3; D might be TRBD2 (6 bases). In germline, CDR1 is KGHSH, CDR2 LQKENI. Trimming shortened V by 4 bases and J by 5 bases, and 10 bases separated the two germline ends. The length of the CDR3 is 13 residues. CDR3 amino acids: CASSLTRGDTQYF. In DNA, the CDR3 is TGTGCCAGCTCACTGACTAGGGGAGATACGCAGTATTTT. The whole variable domain, remainder taken from reference TRBV18 and TRBJ2-3, is NAGVMQNPRHLVRRRGQEARLRCSPMKGHSHVYWYRQLPEEGLKFMVYLQKENIIDESGMPKERFSAEFPKEGPSILRIQQVVRGDSAAYFCASSLTRGDTQYFGPGTRLTVL.

The gene calls are TRBV7-9 and TRBJ1-1; D not resolved. This CDR3 is built from 16 residues. CDR1 is SEHNR and CDR2 is FQNEAQ in the germline V gene (reference sequence). V lost 1 base and J lost 1, with 13 bases in between. The CDR3 is CASSLVVWVENTEAFF. The DNA for the CDR3 is TGTGCCAGCAGCTTAGTCGTTTGGGTAGAGAACACTGAAGCTTTCTTT.

This clone appeared a few times. J is TRBJ1-5 and V is TRBV28; D remains unclear. This CDR3 is 12 amino acids long. CDR1 and CDR2 (germline): MDHEN, SYDVKM. V was pared by 3 bases and J by 5 bases, with 5 bases between. DNA of the CDR3: TGTGCCAGCAGTTTGGTTTATCAGCCCCAGCATTTT. It is translated as CASSLVYQPQHF.

This clone showed up just a few times. The chain recombines TRBV13 with TRBJ2-7, with 7 nucleotides matching TRBD1. Per germline, CDR1 PRHDT and CDR2 FYEKMQ (reference sequence). Trimming at V came to 5 bases and at J to 9 bases, leaving 13 bases not matched to a gene. This CDR3 spans 14 amino acids. CDR3 region: CASSRRGSPFGQYF. For the CDR3, the DNA is TGTGCCAGCAGCCGCAGGGGGTCCCCTTTTGGGCAGTACTTC.

In its sample, this clone was seen a few times. This rearrangement joins TRBV30 to TRBJ1-2; tentatively, D is TRBD1 (5 bases). CDR1 and CDR2 (germline): GTSNPN, SVGIG (reference sequence). V was trimmed by 2 bases and J by 8 bases, leaving 12 bases between them. The CDR3 has 12 amino acids. The chain's CDR3 is CAWSQGPAGYTF. DNA of the CDR3: TGTGCCTGGAGTCAGGGCCCAGCCGGCTACACCTTC.

This clone was detected only a few times. The rearrangement uses TRBV10-3 and TRBJ1-6; D is ambiguous. Trimming took 4 bases from V and 5 from J, leaving 12 bases between them. The CDR3 loop spans 15 amino acids. Per germline, CDR1 ENHRY and CDR2 SYGVKD. The CDR3 here is CAISVMGFDNSPLHF. The DNA of the CDR3 is TGTGCCATCAGTGTGATGGGTTTTGATAATTCACCCCTCCACTTT.